This is a list of T cell receptor beta chains from one sample in a study of blood T cell repertoires in COVID-19. The table came from immunoSEQ multiplex PCR; TCRdb's copy has only in-frame clones and leaves some out. Counted here are some 290,000 clones, roughly 89% occurring once; the ten biggest clones make up around 10%. The source material was peripheral blood. The receptors here all came from a woman younger than 45 with COVID-19, enrolled during active disease. Each CDR3 is given with its conserved first and last residue. The D gene is left open where the match is weak. The size of a clone is reported for some rows only, either as once, few or many, or as a class for expanded clones.

few	TRBV5-5	.	TRBJ2-7	CASSLASTRWEQYF	TGTGCCAGCAGCTTGGCTTCGACTAGATGGGAGCAGTACTTC
.	TRBV19	TRBD1	TRBJ1-5	CASSIILGQGNQPQHF	TGTGCCAGTAGTATTATCCTAGGACAGGGAAATCAGCCCCAGCATTTT
.	TRBV2	TRBD2	TRBJ2-5	CAIRTSGVRETQYF	TGTGCCATAAGGACTAGCGGGGTCCGTGAGACCCAGTACTTC
.	TRBV5-4	TRBD2	TRBJ2-2	CASTRGVLSGELFF	TGTGCCAGCACCCGGGGGGTGTTATCCGGGGAGCTGTTTTTT
.	TRBV4-1	.	TRBJ2-7	CASSQEAGGSSYEQYF	TGCGCCAGCAGCCAAGAAGCAGGGGGGAGCTCCTACGAGCAGTACTTC
.	TRBV11-2	TRBD1	TRBJ2-7	CASRQGTTYEQYF	TGTGCCAGCCGACAGGGGACGACCTACGAGCAGTACTTC
.	TRBV6-5	TRBD2	TRBJ2-3	CASRPRGGLGDTQYF	TGTGCCAGCAGACCTCGGGGGGGCTTAGGAGATACGCAGTATTTT
.	TRBV3-1/TRBV3-2	.	TRBJ1-1	CASSPGPQRATEAFF	TGTGCCAGCAGCCCTGGACCCCAGCGGGCCACTGAAGCTTTCTTT
.	TRBV5-1	.	TRBJ2-3	CASSLGGAVDTQYF	TGCGCCAGCAGCTTGGGTGGGGCGGTTGATACGCAGTATTTT
.	TRBV6-4	.	TRBJ1-2	CASSADGGPYGYTF	TGTGCCAGCAGTGCAGACGGAGGACCCTATGGCTACACCTTC
.	TRBV13	TRBD1	TRBJ2-1	CASSDRDRQQDEQFF	TGTGCCAGCAGTGACCGGGACAGACAACAAGATGAGCAGTTCTTC
.	TRBV2	.	TRBJ1-5	CASRANGGMGSQHF	TGTGCCAGCCGTGCCAACGGGGGAATGGGGTCCCAGCATTTT
.	TRBV6-5	.	TRBJ1-5	CASRTEVGQPQHF	TGTGCCAGCAGGACAGAGGTAGGCCAGCCCCAGCATTTT
.	TRBV19	.	TRBJ1-4	CASSPTSVTNEKLFF	TGTGCCAGTAGCCCTACGTCGGTGACTAATGAAAAACTGTTTTTT
few	TRBV4-1	TRBD1	TRBJ2-7	CASSQLPGQGFYEQYF	TGCGCCAGCAGCCAACTACCGGGACAGGGGTTCTACGAGCAGTACTTC
once	TRBV9	TRBD1	TRBJ2-1	CASRGTGLGYNEQFF	TGTGCCAGCAGGGGGACAGGGTTAGGCTACAATGAGCAGTTCTTC
.	TRBV25-1	TRBD2	TRBJ2-3	CASSELTSGSTDTQYF	TGTGCCAGCAGTGAATTAACTAGCGGTAGCACAGATACGCAGTATTTT
.	TRBV5-1	.	TRBJ1-1	CASSLVANTEAFF	TGCGCCAGCAGCTTGGTAGCGAACACTGAAGCTTTCTTT
.	TRBV3-1/TRBV3-2	.	TRBJ1-2	CASSQGGFGYTF	TGTGCCAGCAGCCAAGGGGGCTTTGGCTACACCTTC
.	TRBV7-9	.	TRBJ2-4	CASRDSGSFIQYF	TGTGCCAGCCGGGACAGCGGGTCGTTCATTCAGTACTTC
.	TRBV7-6	.	TRBJ2-1	CASSMGQTAILNNEQFF	TGTGCCAGCAGTATGGGGCAAACAGCGATTTTGAACAATGAGCAGTTCTTC
.	TRBV10-3	TRBD2	TRBJ2-5	CAISVGLAEETQYF	TGTGCCATCAGTGTGGGACTAGCGGAAGAGACCCAGTACTTC
once	TRBV5-1	TRBD1	TRBJ2-7	CASSLVTGGSYEQYF	TGCGCCAGCAGCTTGGTTACAGGGGGTTCCTACGAGCAGTACTTC
once	TRBV27	.	TRBJ2-3	CASSFKDSLDTQYF	TGTGCCAGCAGTTTCAAGGACTCCCTAGATACGCAGTATTTT
.	TRBV5-1	TRBD2	TRBJ2-1	CASSGSGGSHEQFF	TGCGCCAGCAGCGGTAGCGGGGGGAGCCATGAGCAGTTCTTC
.	TRBV7-2	TRBD1	TRBJ1-1	CASSPEGTGVLLNTEAFF	TGTGCCAGCAGCCCTGAGGGAACAGGGGTCTTACTGAACACTGAAGCTTTCTTT
.	TRBV6-2/TRBV6-3	.	TRBJ1-1	CASSYSTLGNTEAFF	TGTGCCAGCAGTTACTCGACTTTAGGTAACACTGAAGCTTTCTTT
few	TRBV12-3/TRBV12-4	.	TRBJ1-1	CASGAHTEAFF	TGTGCCAGCGGGGCCCACACTGAAGCTTTCTTT
.	TRBV5-5	.	TRBJ2-5	CASSLVSSGLGGTQYF	TGTGCCAGCAGCTTGGTGTCTAGTGGACTCGGGGGGACCCAGTACTTC
.	TRBV27	.	TRBJ1-4	CASSSERDEKLFF	TGTGCCAGCAGTTCCGAACGGGATGAAAAACTGTTTTTT
.	TRBV4-1	.	TRBJ1-5	CASSPNRGSNQPQHF	TGCGCCAGCAGCCCCAACCGGGGGAGCAATCAGCCCCAGCATTTT
.	TRBV6-5	TRBD1	TRBJ1-5	CASSSQGGQPQHF	TGTGCCAGCAGCTCACAGGGGGGACAGCCCCAGCATTTT
.	TRBV3-1/TRBV3-2	TRBD1	TRBJ2-1	CASSTGDNEQFF	TGTGCCAGCAGCACAGGGGACAATGAGCAGTTCTTC
.	TRBV6-6	.	TRBJ2-1	CASSPGLYVYNEQFF	TGTGCCAGCAGTCCCGGTTTGTATGTATACAATGAGCAGTTCTTC
once	TRBV18	.	TRBJ1-5	CASSSRQAHNQPQHF	TGTGCCAGCTCATCCCGACAGGCACACAATCAGCCCCAGCATTTT
.	TRBV6-5	TRBD2	TRBJ2-5	CASSGGQETQYF	TGTGCCAGCAGCGGGGGGCAAGAGACCCAGTACTTC
.	TRBV30	.	TRBJ2-5	CAWSAGMAQYF	TGTGCCTGGTCGGCGGGAATGGCCCAGTACTTC
.	TRBV4-1	.	TRBJ2-7	CASSQDRVDTPYEQYF	TGCGCCAGCAGCCAAGATCGGGTCGATACGCCCTACGAGCAGTACTTC
.	TRBV5-4	.	TRBJ1-2	CASSLAAGDGYTF	TGTGCCAGCAGCTTGGCGGCAGGGGATGGCTACACCTTC
.	TRBV3-1/TRBV3-2	TRBD2	TRBJ2-2	CASSHRGLAGTTPVELFF	TGTGCCAGCAGCCACCGGGGGCTAGCGGGGACAACACCGGTGGAGCTGTTTTTT
.	TRBV5-1	TRBD2	TRBJ2-1	CASSLPRGGLPNEQFF	TGCGCCAGCAGCTTGCCTCGGGGGGGTTTACCCAATGAGCAGTTCTTC